This is a list of T cell receptor beta chains from one sample in a study of early T cells in non-severe SARS-CoV-2 infection. From the 5' RACE reads, TCRdb called clonotypes with MiXCR, one entry per CDR3 protein. The sample includes about 110,000 distinct CDR3 sequences, about 12% of them seen just once. Sequenced material: whole blood. The receptor source for this set is an adult who was a healthcare worker with PCR-confirmed SARS-CoV-2 infection or an uninfected control (not recorded which). The CDR3 runs from the conserved cysteine through the conserved F or W. D genes are given only for firm matches. Clone size, where shown, is once, few, many, or a class for clones that have expanded.

size: NA; D: NA; V: TRBV12-3/TRBV12-4; J: TRBJ2-6; CDR3: CARTRPRSGANVLTF; DNA: TGTGCCAGGACGAGACCGCGCTCTGGGGCCAACGTCCTGACTTTC
size: NA; D: TRBD2; V: TRBV9; J: TRBJ2-1; CDR3: CASTTASGDYNEQFF; DNA: TGTGCCAGCACCACAGCTAGCGGAGACTACAATGAGCAGTTCTTC
size: few; D: NA; V: TRBV2; J: TRBJ2-1; CDR3: CASSDDNEQFF; DNA: TGTGCCAGCAGCGACGACAATGAGCAGTTCTTC
size: few; D: NA; V: TRBV7-6; J: TRBJ2-5; CDR3: CASSPVGGSPETQYF; DNA: TGTGCCAGCAGCCCCGTGGGTGGATCGCCAGAGACCCAGTACTTC
size: few; D: NA; V: TRBV19; J: TRBJ1-5; CDR3: CASSVWLRGTRNQPQHF; DNA: TGTGCCAGTAGCGTATGGCTTCGAGGGACCCGAAATCAGCCCCAGCATTTT
size: many; D: NA; V: TRBV12-3/TRBV12-4; J: TRBJ1-2; CDR3: CASSLVGGGYTF; DNA: TGTGCCAGCAGTTTAGTAGGGGGTGGCTACACCTTC
size: few; D: NA; V: TRBV10-3; J: TRBJ1-5; CDR3: CAISELAGQPQHF; DNA: TGTGCCATCAGTGAGTTGGCAGGTCAGCCCCAGCATTTT
size: NA; D: NA; V: TRBV10-2; J: TRBJ1-5; CDR3: CASSESDSNQPQHF; DNA: TGCGCCAGCAGTGAGTCGGACAGCAATCAGCCCCAGCATTTT
size: NA; D: NA; V: TRBV19; J: TRBJ2-5; CDR3: CAAGEETQYF; DNA: TGTGCCGCTGGGGAGGAGACCCAGTACTTC
size: once; D: NA; V: TRBV7-2; J: TRBJ2-1; CDR3: CASSPAGGIEEQFF; DNA: TGTGCCAGCAGCCCCGCCGGGGGTATCGAGGAGCAGTTCTTC
size: many; D: NA; V: TRBV2; J: TRBJ1-4; CDR3: CASSEGGRGREKLFF; DNA: TGTGCCAGCAGTGAAGGAGGCAGGGGAAGGGAAAAACTGTTTTTT
size: NA; D: NA; V: TRBV5-1; J: TRBJ1-1; CDR3: CASSYRDTEAFF; DNA: TGCGCCAGCAGCTACCGGGACACTGAAGCTTTCTTT
size: many; D: TRBD1; V: TRBV20-1; J: TRBJ2-1; CDR3: CSAIGTVRPDEQFF; DNA: TGCAGTGCTATTGGGACAGTGCGCCCCGATGAGCAGTTCTTC
size: NA; D: NA; V: TRBV18; J: TRBJ1-1; CDR3: CASSPRVGQNTEAFF; DNA: TGTGCCAGCTCACCCAGGGTCGGGCAGAACACTGAAGCTTTCTTT
size: many; D: NA; V: TRBV30; J: TRBJ1-2; CDR3: CAWSIGDVYGYTF; DNA: TGTGCCTGGAGTATCGGGGACGTCTATGGCTACACCTTC
size: many; D: TRBD1; V: TRBV12-3/TRBV12-4; J: TRBJ2-7; CDR3: CASRGGTGRSEQYF; DNA: TGTGCCAGCAGGGGCGGGACAGGCCGCTCCGAGCAGTACTTC
size: few; D: NA; V: TRBV29-1; J: TRBJ2-2; CDR3: CSVKTRRDTGELFF; DNA: TGCAGCGTTAAGACCCGTCGAGACACCGGGGAGCTGTTTTTT
size: NA; D: NA; V: TRBV5-1; J: TRBJ2-2; CDR3: CASSPGHRENTGELFF; DNA: TGCGCCAGCAGCCCTGGCCACAGGGAGAACACCGGGGAGCTGTTTTTT
size: many; D: TRBD1; V: TRBV10-3; J: TRBJ1-1; CDR3: CAISVQGSTEAFF; DNA: TGTGCCATCAGTGTACAGGGGAGCACTGAAGCTTTCTTT
size: many; D: NA; V: TRBV30; J: TRBJ1-5; CDR3: CAWSVYGTFNQPQHF; DNA: TGTGCCTGGAGTGTATACGGGACATTTAATCAGCCCCAGCATTTT
size: few; D: TRBD2; V: TRBV11-3; J: TRBJ2-1; CDR3: CASSYRLAGGGNEQFF; DNA: TGTGCCAGCAGCTACCGACTAGCGGGGGGTGGCAATGAGCAGTTCTTC
size: many; D: NA; V: TRBV10-3; J: TRBJ1-3; CDR3: CAISESAATGNTIYF; DNA: TGTGCCATCAGTGAGTCAGCCGCTACTGGAAACACCATATATTTT
size: many; D: NA; V: TRBV29-1; J: TRBJ1-1; CDR3: CSVGKIMNTEAFF; DNA: TGCAGCGTTGGGAAGATCATGAACACTGAAGCTTTCTTT
size: few; D: NA; V: TRBV19; J: TRBJ2-2; CDR3: CASSMYTAGELFF; DNA: TGTGCCAGTAGTATGTATACCGCCGGGGAGCTGTTTTTT
size: NA; D: NA; V: TRBV19; J: TRBJ2-2; CDR3: CASSRDQRGELFF; DNA: TGTGCCAGTAGCAGAGACCAGCGCGGGGAGCTGTTTTTT
size: many; D: TRBD2; V: TRBV7-2; J: TRBJ2-1; CDR3: CASSLGGSTGMYEQFF; DNA: TGTGCCAGCAGCTTAGGCGGGAGCACCGGGATGTATGAGCAGTTCTTC
size: NA; D: NA; V: TRBV25-1; J: TRBJ2-1; CDR3: CASIGETSGEQFF; DNA: TGTGCCAGCATAGGAGAGACTAGTGGTGAGCAGTTCTTC
size: NA; D: NA; V: TRBV20-1; J: TRBJ2-7; CDR3: CSARDRGDEQYF; DNA: TGCAGTGCTAGAGATCGAGGGGACGAGCAGTACTTC
size: many; D: TRBD1; V: TRBV7-9; J: TRBJ1-5; CDR3: CASSLSGRGSNQPQHF; DNA: TGTGCCAGCAGCTTGAGTGGCAGGGGGAGCAATCAGCCCCAGCATTTT
size: many; D: NA; V: TRBV3-1; J: TRBJ1-6; CDR3: CASSPNLTGRNSPLHF; DNA: TGTGCCAGCAGCCCAAACCTAACAGGGCGGAATTCACCCCTCCACTTT
size: NA; D: NA; V: TRBV18; J: TRBJ2-5; CDR3: CASSRVVPTTLTPKETQYF; DNA: TGTGCCAGCTCACGGGTGGTTCCTACTACCCTCACTCCGAAAGAGACCCAGTACTTC
size: NA; D: TRBD2; V: TRBV5-6; J: TRBJ2-1; CDR3: CASSLRTSGSGGGHEQFF; DNA: TGTGCCAGCAGCTTGAGGACTAGCGGGAGTGGTGGAGGTCATGAGCAGTTCTTC
size: many; D: NA; V: TRBV15; J: TRBJ1-5; CDR3: CATSRGGWGGQPQHF; DNA: TGTGCCACCAGCAGAGGTGGATGGGGAGGTCAGCCCCAGCATTTT
size: NA; D: NA; V: TRBV6-4; J: TRBJ2-2; CDR3: CASSPSWTGELFF; DNA: TGTGCCAGCAGTCCCTCGTGGACCGGGGAGCTGTTTTTT
size: many; D: NA; V: TRBV11-2; J: TRBJ2-1; CDR3: CASSLGVSEQFF; DNA: TGTGCCAGCAGCTTAGGAGTCAGTGAGCAGTTCTTC
size: few; D: NA; V: TRBV7-9; J: TRBJ2-7; CDR3: CASSLGGGGSSSYEQYF; DNA: TGTGCCAGCAGCTTAGGGGGAGGAGGGTCGAGCTCCTACGAGCAGTACTTC
size: few; D: NA; V: TRBV7-9; J: TRBJ2-5; CDR3: CASSSGGGQETQYF; DNA: TGTGCCAGCAGCTCCGGAGGCGGACAAGAGACCCAGTACTTC
size: many; D: TRBD1; V: TRBV6-1; J: TRBJ2-7; CDR3: CASNPGQGAREQYF; DNA: TGTGCCAGCAATCCGGGACAGGGGGCGCGAGAGCAGTACTTC
size: many; D: NA; V: TRBV12-3/TRBV12-4; J: TRBJ1-2; CDR3: CASRPQATNYGYTF; DNA: TGTGCCAGCAGGCCACAGGCGACCAACTATGGCTACACCTTC
size: many; D: TRBD1; V: TRBV4-1; J: TRBJ1-2; CDR3: CASSQERTGAGYTF; DNA: TGCGCCAGCAGCCAAGAAAGGACAGGGGCTGGCTACACCTTC
size: NA; D: NA; V: TRBV5-1; J: TRBJ1-2; CDR3: CASSFESNNYGYTF; DNA: TGCGCCAGCAGCTTTGAGAGCAATAACTATGGCTACACCTTC
size: NA; D: NA; V: TRBV5-5; J: TRBJ2-7; CDR3: CASSLGRAVTYEQYF; DNA: TGTGCCAGCAGCTTGGGCAGGGCAGTAACCTACGAGCAGTACTTC
size: NA; D: NA; V: TRBV19; J: TRBJ1-2; CDR3: CASNSIQGSAGGGYTF; DNA: TGTGCCAGCAACTCCATACAGGGCTCCGCGGGAGGTGGCTACACCTTC
size: NA; D: NA; V: TRBV10-3; J: TRBJ2-1; CDR3: CAISGKGGSYNEQFF; DNA: TGTGCCATCAGTGGGAAAGGCGGCTCCTACAATGAGCAGTTCTTC
size: many; D: NA; V: TRBV11-2; J: TRBJ1-2; CDR3: CASSQSGYGYTF; DNA: TGTGCCAGCAGCCAGTCCGGCTATGGCTACACCTTC
size: few; D: NA; V: TRBV5-4; J: TRBJ2-1; CDR3: CASSVQGEGEQFF; DNA: TGTGCCAGCAGCGTACAGGGTGAGGGTGAGCAGTTCTTC
size: NA; D: TRBD1; V: TRBV20-1; J: TRBJ2-5; CDR3: CSARRTGLETQYF; DNA: TGCAGTGCTCGTCGGACAGGGTTAGAGACCCAGTACTTC
size: NA; D: TRBD1; V: TRBV5-6; J: TRBJ2-4; CDR3: CASSGDRGAKNIQYF; DNA: TGTGCCAGCAGCGGGGACAGGGGGGCCAAAAACATTCAGTACTTC
size: few; D: TRBD2; V: TRBV10-3; J: TRBJ2-1; CDR3: CAISVAGVENEQFF; DNA: TGTGCCATCAGTGTAGCGGGAGTGGAGAATGAGCAGTTCTTC
size: NA; D: NA; V: TRBV20-1; J: TRBJ2-3; CDR3: CSARDPWGPDTQYF; DNA: TGCAGTGCCCGGGACCCTTGGGGTCCAGATACGCAGTATTTT
size: many; D: NA; V: TRBV7-3; J: TRBJ1-3; CDR3: CASSFDPKGGTIYF; DNA: TGTGCCAGCAGCTTCGACCCTAAGGGGGGCACCATATATTTT